Listed below are T cell receptor beta chains from one sample, sequenced in a study of Ad26.COV2.S vaccination and SARS-CoV-2 variants. Repertoires were generated with immunoSEQ multiplex PCR, while TCRdb's copy carries only in-frame clones and drops some. The table includes some 300,000 clones, just under 85% detected once. The input for sequencing was peripheral blood, taken in a trial of Ad26.COV2.S vaccine versus placebo. These TCRs come from a person aged 18-60 years who received the Ad26.COV2.S COVID-19 vaccine or a placebo. CDR3s include the opening cysteine and the closing phenylalanine or tryptophan. The D gene is left open where the match is weak. Expanded clones are given a class, and other clones once, few, many or no size at all.

J gene: TRBJ2-3
clone size: few
V gene: TRBV5-1
CDR3 length: 15
D gene: TRBD1
CDR3 protein: CASSFRDSMTDTQYF
CDR3 DNA: TGCGCCAGCAGCTTCCGGGACAGCATGACAGATACGCAGTATTTT

J gene: TRBJ2-5
clone size: -
V gene: TRBV7-2
CDR3 length: 18
D gene: TRBD2
CDR3 protein: CASSGTGLAGGSMETQYF
CDR3 DNA: TGTGCCAGCAGCGGAACCGGACTAGCGGGGGGGAGTATGGAGACCCAGTACTTC

J gene: TRBJ2-2
clone size: -
V gene: TRBV5-1
CDR3 length: 16
D gene: TRBD2
CDR3 protein: CASSGTSGGDTGELFF
CDR3 DNA: TGCGCCAGCAGCGGGACTAGCGGGGGGGACACCGGGGAGCTGTTTTTT

J gene: TRBJ2-7
clone size: once
V gene: TRBV19
CDR3 length: 14
D gene: TRBD2
CDR3 protein: CATSPQRGEYEQYF
CDR3 DNA: TGTGCCACCTCCCCCCAGCGGGGGGAGTACGAGCAGTACTTC

J gene: TRBJ1-1
clone size: -
V gene: TRBV7-9
CDR3 length: 14
D gene: -
CDR3 protein: CASSEPGQNTEAFF
CDR3 DNA: TGTGCCAGCAGCGAGCCGGGACAAAACACTGAAGCTTTCTTT

J gene: TRBJ1-2
clone size: -
V gene: TRBV10-3
CDR3 length: 13
D gene: TRBD1
CDR3 protein: CAISEQGNDGYTF
CDR3 DNA: TGTGCCATCAGTGAACAGGGGAACGATGGCTACACCTTC

J gene: TRBJ2-5
clone size: -
V gene: TRBV7-9
CDR3 length: 15
D gene: -
CDR3 protein: CASSFIGQYQETQYF
CDR3 DNA: TGTGCCAGCAGCTTTATTGGACAGTACCAAGAGACCCAGTACTTC

J gene: TRBJ2-7
clone size: -
V gene: TRBV5-1
CDR3 length: 16
D gene: TRBD2
CDR3 protein: CASSLGGLAGAYEQYF
CDR3 DNA: TGCGCCAGCAGCCTAGGTGGGCTAGCGGGGGCCTACGAGCAGTACTTC

J gene: TRBJ2-3
clone size: many
V gene: TRBV4-2
CDR3 length: 14
D gene: TRBD1
CDR3 protein: CASSPSRDRGGQYF
CDR3 DNA: TGTGCCAGCAGCCCGTCCCGGGACAGGGGCGGGCAGTATTTT

J gene: TRBJ2-5
clone size: -
V gene: TRBV3-1/TRBV3-2
CDR3 length: 17
D gene: TRBD2
CDR3 protein: CASSQVPGGGSQETQYF
CDR3 DNA: TGTGCCAGCAGCCAAGTACCTGGCGGGGGGTCCCAAGAGACCCAGTACTTC

J gene: TRBJ2-5
clone size: -
V gene: TRBV9
CDR3 length: 16
D gene: TRBD2
CDR3 protein: CASSVGLAGGIETQYF
CDR3 DNA: TGTGCCAGCAGCGTAGGACTAGCGGGGGGCATAGAGACCCAGTACTTC

J gene: TRBJ1-1
clone size: once
V gene: TRBV7-3
CDR3 length: 13
D gene: -
CDR3 protein: CASSSGTYTEAFF
CDR3 DNA: TGTGCCAGCAGTTCCGGGACCTACACTGAAGCTTTCTTT

J gene: TRBJ2-7
clone size: -
V gene: TRBV7-8
CDR3 length: 15
D gene: TRBD2
CDR3 protein: CASRRTSGSSYEQYF
CDR3 DNA: TGTGCCAGCAGACGGACTAGCGGGAGCTCCTACGAGCAGTACTTC

J gene: TRBJ2-2
clone size: -
V gene: TRBV5-1
CDR3 length: 15
D gene: TRBD1
CDR3 protein: CASSRGQAGTGELFF
CDR3 DNA: TGCGCCAGCAGTAGGGGACAGGCTGGGACCGGGGAGCTGTTTTTT

J gene: TRBJ2-7
clone size: -
V gene: TRBV7-2
CDR3 length: 13
D gene: -
CDR3 protein: CASSHEGTYEQYF
CDR3 DNA: TGTGCCAGCAGCCACGAGGGAACCTACGAGCAGTACTTC

J gene: TRBJ1-1
clone size: -
V gene: TRBV15
CDR3 length: 17
D gene: -
CDR3 protein: CATSRDRTAIGNTEAFF
CDR3 DNA: TGTGCCACCAGCAGAGATCGGACAGCCATAGGGAACACTGAAGCTTTCTTT

J gene: TRBJ1-5
clone size: -
V gene: TRBV6-5
CDR3 length: 13
D gene: TRBD1
CDR3 protein: CAGRTGQNQPQHF
CDR3 DNA: TGTGCCGGCCGGACAGGACAAAATCAGCCCCAGCATTTT

J gene: TRBJ2-5
clone size: -
V gene: TRBV4-2
CDR3 length: 18
D gene: TRBD2
CDR3 protein: CASSQDWAGGNTRATQYF
CDR3 DNA: TGTGCCAGCAGCCAAGATTGGGCGGGGGGGAATACAAGAGCGACCCAGTACTTC

J gene: TRBJ1-5
clone size: -
V gene: TRBV19
CDR3 length: 17
D gene: -
CDR3 protein: CASSIIPGGVGNQPQHF
CDR3 DNA: TGTGCCAGTAGTATAATCCCTGGGGGCGTGGGCAATCAGCCCCAGCATTTT

J gene: TRBJ2-7
clone size: -
V gene: TRBV5-4
CDR3 length: 13
D gene: TRBD1
CDR3 protein: CASSLAGTGEQYF
CDR3 DNA: TGTGCCAGCAGCTTGGCGGGGACAGGGGAGCAGTACTTC

J gene: TRBJ2-7
clone size: -
V gene: TRBV6-1
CDR3 length: 15
D gene: -
CDR3 protein: CASSESGMGTYEQYF
CDR3 DNA: TGTGCCAGCAGTGAATCAGGGATGGGAACCTACGAGCAGTACTTC

J gene: TRBJ1-2
clone size: -
V gene: TRBV4-2
CDR3 length: 12
D gene: -
CDR3 protein: CASSQEQPGYTF
CDR3 DNA: TGTGCCAGCAGCCAAGAACAGCCCGGCTACACCTTC

J gene: TRBJ2-7
clone size: -
V gene: TRBV2
CDR3 length: 14
D gene: TRBD1
CDR3 protein: CASRGTGSFYEQYF
CDR3 DNA: TGTGCCAGCAGAGGGACAGGGTCATTTTACGAGCAGTACTTC

J gene: TRBJ2-7
clone size: -
V gene: TRBV25-1
CDR3 length: 14
D gene: TRBD1
CDR3 protein: CASSRGGQGYEQYF
CDR3 DNA: TGTGCCAGCAGCAGGGGGGGACAGGGTTACGAGCAGTACTTC

J gene: TRBJ2-2
clone size: -
V gene: TRBV19
CDR3 length: 14
D gene: -
CDR3 protein: CASSIRTNTGELFF
CDR3 DNA: TGTGCCAGTAGTATCCGGACCAACACCGGGGAGCTGTTTTTT

J gene: TRBJ2-5
clone size: -
V gene: TRBV2
CDR3 length: 12
D gene: -
CDR3 protein: CASSEGTETQYF
CDR3 DNA: TGTGCCAGCAGTGAAGGGACGGAGACCCAGTACTTC

J gene: TRBJ1-1
clone size: -
V gene: TRBV11-3
CDR3 length: 14
D gene: TRBD1
CDR3 protein: CASSQRQGATEAFF
CDR3 DNA: TGTGCCAGCAGCCAGAGACAGGGGGCCACTGAAGCTTTCTTT

J gene: TRBJ2-5
clone size: -
V gene: TRBV15
CDR3 length: 16
D gene: TRBD2
CDR3 protein: CATSKPSGTSGETQYF
CDR3 DNA: TGTGCCACCAGCAAACCCTCCGGGACTAGCGGAGAGACCCAGTACTTC

J gene: TRBJ1-2
clone size: once
V gene: TRBV5-4
CDR3 length: 17
D gene: -
CDR3 protein: CASSFGSLLAYNYGYTF
CDR3 DNA: TGTGCCAGCAGCTTTGGGTCCCTCCTCGCCTATAACTATGGCTACACCTTC

J gene: TRBJ2-6
clone size: -
V gene: TRBV3-1/TRBV3-2
CDR3 length: 13
D gene: TRBD1
CDR3 protein: CASSPGTGNVLTF
CDR3 DNA: TGTGCCAGCAGCCCCGGGACAGGGAACGTCCTGACTTTC

J gene: TRBJ1-5
clone size: -
V gene: TRBV6-6
CDR3 length: 14
D gene: -
CDR3 protein: CASSNSGWAQPQHF
CDR3 DNA: TGTGCCAGCAGCAACTCGGGTTGGGCTCAGCCCCAGCATTTT

J gene: TRBJ2-5
clone size: -
V gene: TRBV7-2
CDR3 length: 14
D gene: -
CDR3 protein: CASSTTPRPETQYF
CDR3 DNA: TGTGCCAGCAGCACCACGCCCCGTCCCGAGACCCAGTACTTC

J gene: TRBJ2-7
clone size: -
V gene: TRBV15
CDR3 length: 17
D gene: TRBD1
CDR3 protein: CATSREGEDRLSYEQYF
CDR3 DNA: TGTGCCACCAGCAGAGAGGGTGAGGACAGGCTCTCCTACGAGCAGTACTTC

J gene: TRBJ2-7
clone size: few
V gene: TRBV7-2
CDR3 length: 15
D gene: TRBD2
CDR3 protein: CASSLRAGGTYEQYF
CDR3 DNA: TGTGCCAGCAGCTTAAGGGCGGGGGGAACCTACGAGCAGTACTTC

J gene: TRBJ2-5
clone size: -
V gene: TRBV6-5
CDR3 length: 14
D gene: TRBD2
CDR3 protein: CASGLAGGPETQYF
CDR3 DNA: TGTGCCAGCGGACTAGCGGGGGGCCCGGAGACCCAGTACTTC

J gene: TRBJ2-5
clone size: -
V gene: TRBV3-1/TRBV3-2
CDR3 length: 16
D gene: TRBD2
CDR3 protein: CASSQDPTSGGETQYF
CDR3 DNA: TGTGCCAGCAGCCAAGATCCCACTAGCGGGGGAGAGACCCAGTACTTC

J gene: TRBJ2-2
clone size: -
V gene: TRBV21-1
CDR3 length: 16
D gene: -
CDR3 protein: CASSKDGKANTGELFF
CDR3 DNA: TGTGCCAGCAGCAAAGATGGCAAAGCGAACACCGGGGAGCTGTTTTTT

J gene: TRBJ1-2
clone size: -
V gene: TRBV3-1/TRBV3-2
CDR3 length: 16
D gene: -
CDR3 protein: CASSQVYAFWVYGYTF
CDR3 DNA: TGTGCCAGCAGCCAAGTATACGCGTTTTGGGTCTATGGCTACACCTTC

J gene: TRBJ2-7
clone size: -
V gene: TRBV7-9
CDR3 length: 15
D gene: TRBD1
CDR3 protein: CASSSYRGSSYEQYF
CDR3 DNA: TGTGCCAGCAGCTCTTACAGGGGGTCCTCCTACGAGCAGTACTTC

J gene: TRBJ1-2
clone size: -
V gene: TRBV4-1
CDR3 length: 16
D gene: -
CDR3 protein: CASSQDLARAYYGYTF
CDR3 DNA: TGCGCCAGCAGCCAAGATCTGGCCAGGGCTTACTATGGCTACACCTTC

J gene: TRBJ2-2
clone size: -
V gene: TRBV30
CDR3 length: 17
D gene: -
CDR3 protein: CAWSATRGTSNTGELFF
CDR3 DNA: TGTGCCTGGAGTGCCACACGTGGCACTTCGAACACCGGGGAGCTGTTTTTT

J gene: TRBJ2-7
clone size: -
V gene: TRBV7-9
CDR3 length: 17
D gene: TRBD1
CDR3 protein: CASSLAKIGTGIYEQYF
CDR3 DNA: TGTGCCAGCAGCTTAGCTAAGATTGGGACAGGAATCTACGAGCAGTACTTC

J gene: TRBJ2-1
clone size: -
V gene: TRBV13
CDR3 length: 13
D gene: -
CDR3 protein: CASSLTHYNEQFF
CDR3 DNA: TGTGCCAGCAGCCTGACACACTACAATGAGCAGTTCTTC

J gene: TRBJ1-2
clone size: -
V gene: TRBV9
CDR3 length: 16
D gene: TRBD1
CDR3 protein: CASSVSWGTDEDGYTF
CDR3 DNA: TGTGCCAGCAGCGTCTCATGGGGGACAGATGAAGATGGCTACACCTTC

J gene: TRBJ1-3
clone size: -
V gene: TRBV7-2
CDR3 length: 13
D gene: -
CDR3 protein: CASSTNSGNTIYF
CDR3 DNA: TGTGCCAGCAGCACTAACTCTGGAAACACCATATATTTT

J gene: TRBJ2-5
clone size: -
V gene: TRBV10-3
CDR3 length: 12
D gene: -
CDR3 protein: CAISSAEGTQYF
CDR3 DNA: TGTGCCATCTCGAGCGCGGAGGGTACCCAGTACTTC

J gene: TRBJ1-6
clone size: -
V gene: TRBV9
CDR3 length: 17
D gene: TRBD1
CDR3 protein: CASSGGQGSSYNSPLHF
CDR3 DNA: TGTGCCAGCAGCGGCGGACAGGGTAGCTCCTATAATTCACCCCTCCACTTT

J gene: TRBJ2-1
clone size: -
V gene: TRBV29-1
CDR3 length: 13
D gene: -
CDR3 protein: CSVGTQGYNEQFF
CDR3 DNA: TGCAGCGTTGGTACCCAGGGGTACAATGAGCAGTTCTTC

J gene: TRBJ1-5
clone size: -
V gene: TRBV19
CDR3 length: 16
D gene: -
CDR3 protein: CASSIGYRNSNQPQHF
CDR3 DNA: TGTGCCAGTAGTATAGGTTACAGGAATAGCAATCAGCCCCAGCATTTT

J gene: TRBJ2-3
clone size: -
V gene: TRBV4-2
CDR3 length: 14
D gene: -
CDR3 protein: CASSQTTLADTQYF
CDR3 DNA: TGTGCCAGCAGCCAAACTACGCTGGCAGATACGCAGTATTTT

J gene: TRBJ1-1
clone size: -
V gene: TRBV29-1
CDR3 length: 12
D gene: -
CDR3 protein: CSAMTVDTEAFF
CDR3 DNA: TGCAGCGCTATGACAGTAGACACTGAAGCTTTCTTT

J gene: TRBJ2-7
clone size: few
V gene: TRBV19
CDR3 length: 13
D gene: -
CDR3 protein: CASSGQGRYEQYF
CDR3 DNA: TGTGCCAGTAGTGGGCAGGGTCGGTACGAGCAGTACTTC

J gene: TRBJ2-5
clone size: few
V gene: TRBV21-1
CDR3 length: 14
D gene: -
CDR3 protein: CASLVGQGQETQYF
CDR3 DNA: TGTGCCAGCTTAGTCGGACAGGGCCAAGAGACCCAGTACTTC

J gene: TRBJ1-1
clone size: few
V gene: TRBV11-3
CDR3 length: 13
D gene: TRBD1
CDR3 protein: CASSDRGNTEAFF
CDR3 DNA: TGTGCCAGCAGCGACAGGGGGAACACTGAAGCTTTCTTT

J gene: TRBJ2-5
clone size: many
V gene: TRBV28
CDR3 length: 15
D gene: -
CDR3 protein: CASSRLTNNQETQYF
CDR3 DNA: TGTGCCAGCAGCCGGCTCACGAATAATCAAGAGACCCAGTACTTC

J gene: TRBJ2-7
clone size: -
V gene: TRBV11-3
CDR3 length: 13
D gene: -
CDR3 protein: CASSLGVFYEQYF
CDR3 DNA: TGTGCCAGCAGCTTGGGGGTATTCTACGAGCAGTACTTC

J gene: TRBJ2-2
clone size: -
V gene: TRBV18
CDR3 length: 15
D gene: -
CDR3 protein: CASSPPGRNTGELFF
CDR3 DNA: TGTGCCAGCTCACCACCGGGACGTAACACCGGGGAGCTGTTTTTT